This T cell receptor beta chain is from a study of control samples from healthy donors and cancer patients. The table came from immunoSEQ multiplex PCR; TCRdb's copy has only in-frame clones and leaves some out. The table lists 53,000 or so clones, around 90% of them singletons. The V gene lost 5 bases and the J gene lost 3 bases, with 5 bases spanning the gap. The length of the CDR3 is 11 residues. CDR1 and CDR2 (germline): MNHEY, SVGAGI. The rearrangement uses TRBV6-5 and TRBJ2-7; D unclear. Sequencing input: PBMCs. This TCR derives from a man between 60 and 70 years old with head and neck cancer. The CDR3 DNA is TGTGCCAGCAGTAACGGCTACGAGCAGTACTTC. It encodes CASSNGYEQYF.